The clone carrying this TCR beta chain is termed medium-sized. The data belong to a study of early T cells in non-severe SARS-CoV-2 infection. Individually, cDNA molecules had unique molecular identifiers attached to them. Via MiXCR, TCRdb re-called the 5' RACE reads, giving one row per CDR3 protein. The profile shows around 77,000 distinct CDR3 sequences, around 15% of them singletons. The V gene's germline CDR1 is MDHEN and CDR2 SYDVKM. J was trimmed by 9 bases and V by 3 bases; bases with no gene match: 2. CDR3 size: 12 residues. The origin of this receptor is an adult who was a healthcare worker with PCR-confirmed SARS-CoV-2 infection or an uninfected control (not recorded which). The material was whole blood, obtained at baseline. The chain employs TRBV28 and TRBJ1-5, with 7 bases lining up with TRBD1. CDR3 in DNA: TGTGCCAGCAGTTTTCAGGGGGGGCCCCAGCATTTT. Translated: CASSFQGGPQHF.